This T cell receptor beta chain was recovered during a study of T-cell memory formation after mild COVID-19. Study in general: There were largely donor-specific TCR clusters. Broader study findings: Pre-infection memory harbored some responding clones, suggesting cross-reactive memory joined. The authors left the SARS-CoV-2 specificity of second-wave clones peaking on day 37 unconfirmed.

5'RACE, which relied on constant-segment primers, yielded TCR alpha and TCR beta cDNA libraries carrying sample barcodes and UMIs. Each CDR3 protein gets one entry after TCRdb re-called the 5' RACE reads with MiXCR. The sample consists of more than 250,000 distinct CDR3 sequences, roughly a sixth of them appearing once. In its sample, this clonotype was seen a few times. The antigen remains undetermined. Germline CDR1 and CDR2: SEHNR and FQNEAQ (reference sequence). V shed 5 bases and J shed 11 bases, with 14 bases lying between them. The CDR3 has 12 amino acids. The source material was PBMCs or a T cell subset sorted from them (not recorded which). V usage is TRBV7-9 and J usage is TRBJ2-3; D uncertain. This clonotype was sampled from a man in his late teens or twenties who had mild COVID-19 (a few samples of this study predate the infection). Cell type and time point are not known. CDR3 sequence reads: CASSILTRRQYF. CDR3 in DNA: TGTGCCAGCAGCATTCTGACCCGACGGCAGTATTTT.